Shown below are 10 T cell receptor beta chains from a single sample sequenced in a study of blood T cell repertoires in COVID-19. Data came from immunoSEQ multiplex PCR; TCRdb stores just in-frame clones and leaves some out. The sample shows about 56,000 clones, 89% of them seen only once. Sequenced input: peripheral blood. These receptor sequences come from a human donor in a cohort sampled during active COVID-19.

The chain joins TRBV5-4 to TRBJ2-3; 10 bases fit TRBD2. The V gene's germline CDR1 is SGHNT and CDR2 YYREEE (reference sequence). V lost 5 bases to trimming and J lost 6 bases; unmatched junction nucleotides: 15. The length of the CDR3 is 17 residues. As DNA, the CDR3 is TGTGCCAGCAGGCCTCGGGGTAGCGGGGGGAGTCCGGATACGCAGTATTTT. Amino acid sequence: CASRPRGSGGSPDTQYF.

V usage is TRBV14 and J usage is TRBJ2-7, with D unresolved. CDR1 is SGHDN, CDR2 FVKESK, per germline. Trimming shortened V by 6 bases and J by 6 bases, and 9 bases separated the two germline ends. This CDR3 contains 11 residues. CDR3 amino acids: CASSPTGEQYF. The CDR3 bases are TGTGCCAGCAGTCCCACCGGCGAGCAGTACTTC.

V and J are TRBV6-1 and TRBJ1-2, with a possible D match to TRBD1 (5 bases). The V and J ends lost 2 bases and 1 base respectively, with 20 bases between them. CDR3 length: 18 residues. Germline-derived CDR1 and CDR2 are MNHNS and SASEGT. CDR3: CASSEMNDYLGGNYGYTF. CDR3 DNA sequence: TGTGCCAGCAGTGAAATGAACGACTATTTGGGGGGTAACTATGGCTACACCTTC.

In DNA form, the CDR3 reads TGCGCCAGCAGTCAATCGGCCAGGGGGCCGTACAATGAGCAGTTCTTC. Its protein is CASSQSARGPYNEQFF. The chain links TRBV23-1 to TRBJ2-1; 8 nucleotides line up with TRBD1. TRBV23-1 is identified as an open reading frame with a role that is uncertain. J was trimmed by 4 bases and V by 0 bases; bases with no gene match: 5. The CDR3 spans 16 residues.

This clone was recorded once. The chain employs TRBV3-1 (or the pseudogene TRBV3-2) and TRBJ2-1; 11 positions agree with TRBD2. Germline loops: CDR1 LGHDT, CDR2 YNNKEL (reference sequence). The V gene end was trimmed by 4 bases and the J gene end by 7 bases; junction bases not matched to a gene: 6. There are 15 residues in the CDR3. CDR3 protein: CASSRLTSGANEQFF. CDR3 in DNA: TGTGCCAGCAGCCGCCTGACTAGCGGGGCGAATGAGCAGTTCTTC.

The chain joins TRBV18 to TRBJ2-5; D is possibly TRBD1 (6 bases). V was cut by 3 bases and J by 3 bases, with 14 bases left in between. The CDR3 is made up of 15 amino acids. Germline assignment: CDR1 KGHSH and CDR2 LQKENI. The CDR3 is CASSPRVAGEETQYF. CDR3 nucleotide sequence: TGTGCCAGCTCACCGCGAGTAGCAGGGGAAGAGACCCAGTACTTC.

The chain couples TRBV7-9 to TRBJ1-4; D remains unclear. CDR3 length: 13 residues. Germline CDR1 is SEHNR and CDR2 is FQNEAQ (reference sequence). Between the trimmed V and J ends, which lost 5 bases and 7 bases, there was a span of 11 bases. As DNA, the CDR3 is TGTGCCAGCAGCCCCGTGGAGCCTGAAAAACTGTTTTTT. Translated, it gives CASSPVEPEKLFF. Together with reference TRBV7-9 and TRBJ1-4, the CDR3 gives the full variable domain: DTGVSQNPRHKITKRGQNVTFRCDPISEHNRLYWYRQTLGQGPEFLTYFQNEAQLEKSRLLSDRFSAERPKGSFSTLEIQRTEQGDSAMYLCASSPVEPEKLFFGSGTQLSVL.

The genes are TRBV19 and TRBJ2-7; TRBD1 matches 9 bases. The trim removed 7 bases at V and 2 bases at J, leaving 6 bases unmatched. Germline V gene data show CDR1 as LNHDA and CDR2 as SQIVND (reference sequence). This CDR3 region has 14 residues. CDR3 in amino acids: CASTRTGVAYEQYF. DNA for the CDR3: TGTGCCAGTACTCGGACAGGGGTCGCCTACGAGCAGTACTTC.

This chain joins TRBV7-2 and TRBJ2-7; the D gene is possibly TRBD1 (6 bases). CDR1 is SGHTA, CDR2 FQGNSA, per germline. CDR3 length equals 13 residues. V lost 4 bases to trimming and J lost 4 bases, with 11 bases between them. The CDR3 protein is CASSSRGRYEQYF. The CDR3 coding sequence is TGTGCCAGCAGCTCCAGGGGCCGGTACGAGCAGTACTTC. The variable domain in full, completed from reference TRBV7-2 and TRBJ2-7, reads GAGVSQSPSNKVTEKGKDVELRCDPISGHTALYWYRQSLGQGLEFLIYFQGNSAPDKSGLPSDRFSAERTGGSVSTLTIQRTQQEDSAVYLCASSSRGRYEQYFGPGTRLTVT.

The chain links TRBV2 to TRBJ1-4, with D possibly being TRBD1 (6 bases). V lost 0 bases and J lost 17, with 16 bases in between. Looked up from germline, CDR1 is SNHLY and CDR2 is FYNNEI. The CDR3 extends over 13 amino acids. In nucleotides, the CDR3 is TGTGCCAGCAGTGAAGCGCCGCTGGGGGCAGCCTTTTTT. It translates to CASSEAPLGAAFF. Based on the CDR3 plus reference TRBV2 and TRBJ1-4, the full variable domain is EPEVTQTPSHQVTQMGQEVILRCVPISNHLYFYWYRQILGQKVEFLVSFYNNEISEKSEIFDDQFSVERPDGSNFTLKIRSTKLEDSAMYFCASSEAPLGAAFFGSGTQLSVL.